The clone carrying this T cell receptor (beta chain) came up a few times. The antigen remains undetermined. TCR alpha and beta CDR3 regions were amplified from RNA using iRepertoire nested multiplex PCR. Tissue mRNA or PBMC total RNA, roughly 90-450 ng, went into one-step reverse transcription and amplification. TCRdb analysed the multiplex PCR reads with MiXCR anew, one entry per CDR3 protein. This table holds over 80,000 distinct CDR3 sequences, about 37% found once. Germline V gene lookup returns CDR1 SQVTM and CDR2 ANQGSEA. V was cut by 3 bases and J by 1 base, with 7 bases left in between. The CDR3 contains 12 residues. This sample was taken from a study of glioma-infiltrating T cells. Overall study results and limits: CDR3 overlap between tissue and blood was very small. Gliomas, especially low-grade, showed above-expected tissue-blood divergence; non-neoplastic patients showed below.

The source is a human donor with low-grade glioma or glioblastoma, undergoing nonglioma brain surgery, or in good health (not recorded which). This sequence joins TRBV29-1 and TRBJ2-7; TRBD1 might be the D (5 bases). The sample taken for sequencing was glioma tissue, nonneoplastic brain tissue, or PBMCs (not recorded which). This CDR3 is CSVDDSSYEQYF. The CDR3 DNA is TGCAGCGTTGATGACAGTTCCTACGAGCAGTACTTC.